A selection of T cell receptor beta chains follows, all from one sample in a study of OX40 agonist ivuxolimab in advanced cancers. Produced via immunoSEQ multiplex PCR; TCRdb's table is partial and in-frame only. The sample carries tens of thousands of clones, 70% to 90% recorded once. The material sequenced was CD4+ or CD8+ T cells sorted from blood, taken in a trial of the OX40 agonist ivuxolimab. The receptors were gathered from an adult with an advanced solid tumor such as melanoma, head and neck, liver or kidney cancer. The CDR3 runs from the conserved cysteine through the conserved F or W. The order of the fields is CDR3 protein, CDR3 length, V gene.

CDR3: CASKKGELGNEQFF
length: 14
V: TRBV28

CDR3: CASSLPGPRGETQYF
length: 15
V: TRBV5-6

CDR3: CASSIDLTGGGETQYF
length: 16
V: TRBV19

CDR3: CASSLPQDYGYTF
length: 13
V: TRBV28

CDR3: CASSPTKSNQPQHF
length: 14
V: TRBV18

CDR3: CASSTRDRGRDTQYF
length: 15
V: TRBV5-1

CDR3: CASSFGDPRAKNIQYF
length: 16
V: TRBV6-6

CDR3: CASSPGLAAYNEQFF
length: 15
V: TRBV11-3

CDR3: CASSVAVGNSGNTIYF
length: 16
V: TRBV9

CDR3: CAGATESNYGYTF
length: 13
V: TRBV30

CDR3: CASRGQQYGTEETQYF
length: 16
V: TRBV28

CDR3: CASSQDLRYYGYTF
length: 14
V: TRBV4-3

CDR3: CASRFQGGAGELFF
length: 14
V: TRBV7-3

CDR3: CASSLMSLDNEQFF
length: 14
V: TRBV7-3

CDR3: CASSPGLAGYNEQFF
length: 15
V: TRBV11-1

CDR3: CASSYLAGYSNQPQHF
length: 16
V: TRBV6-6

CDR3: CASSLTSGRDTQYF
length: 14
V: TRBV11-2

CDR3: CASSPLGRAGEQYF
length: 14
V: TRBV6-6

CDR3: CASSLDRATDTQYF
length: 14
V: TRBV7-2

CDR3: CATHLAGLAYEQYF
length: 14
V: TRBV10-2

CDR3: CASSPPVGAVKLFF
length: 14
V: TRBV18

CDR3: CASSASGGVYEQYF
length: 14
V: TRBV28

CDR3: CASSAGTAISYEQYF
length: 15
V: TRBV28

CDR3: CASSLGALGSRQYF
length: 14
V: TRBV11-3

CDR3: CATLAFGRARNEQFF
length: 15
V: TRBV15

CDR3: CASSRTGNTDTQYF
length: 14
V: TRBV6-5

CDR3: CASSLRTGRSPNYGYTF
length: 17
V: TRBV5-5

CDR3: CASTTGGYNSPLHF
length: 14
V: TRBV6-5

CDR3: CASSLRETQYF
length: 11
V: TRBV11-3

CDR3: CASSPGQNYNEQFF
length: 14
V: TRBV7-6

CDR3: CASSQGPRSSGANVLTF
length: 17
V: TRBV4-3

CDR3: CASTGTGRGETQYF
length: 14
V: TRBV5-4

CDR3: CASSRQNYGYTF
length: 12
V: TRBV2

CDR3: CASSITGASYGYTF
length: 14
V: TRBV19

CDR3: CASSQTYSSPLHF
length: 13
V: TRBV7-9

CDR3: CASSLYPRGATDTQYF
length: 16
V: TRBV27

CDR3: CAWSVGEKLFF
length: 11
V: TRBV30

CDR3: CASSSTDPTNYGYTF
length: 15
V: TRBV28

CDR3: CAWRVQDRSYEQYF
length: 14
V: TRBV30

CDR3: CSASGTGSWFF
length: 11
V: TRBV20-1